This T cell receptor (beta chain) is drawn from a study of T cells in Graves' hyperthyroidism and ophthalmopathy. This CDR3 is built from 16 residues. V gave up 3 bases and J gave up 4 bases, with 21 bases separating them. Germline V CDR1 and CDR2: SQVTM, ANQGSEA. RNA transcripts were the template for amplifying TCR beta CDR3 regions. First-round RT-PCR targeting the TCR CDR3 was performed with the HTBI primer set. TCRdb recomputed calls from the multiplex PCR reads with MiXCR, one row per CDR3 protein. Of 600,000 or so distinct CDR3 sequences in the sample, about 45% were seen once. Graves' hyperthyroidism qualified as stable when ophthalmopathy did not progress within 18 months. Patients aged 18 to 65 had newly diagnosed hyperthyroidism of under 2 months' duration.

J is TRBJ2-5 and V is TRBV29-1; D possibly corresponds to TRBD2 (11 bases). The clonotype comes from a young woman with Graves' hyperthyroidism. The sample comprised peripheral blood or thyroid tissue (not recorded which). CDR3 protein: CSVESTSGTGAETQYF. Written as DNA, the CDR3 is TGCAGCGTTGAGTCGACTAGCGGGACAGGGGCAGAGACCCAGTACTTC.